Listed below are T cell receptor beta chains from one sample, sequenced in a study of cytomegalovirus exposure and HLA in healthy donors. Sequencing used immunoSEQ multiplex PCR; TCRdb keeps in-frame clones, though not all of them. The profile shows about 160,000 clones, over 60% of them singletons. The sequencing input was PBMCs. These receptors were obtained from a woman between 25 and 40 years old in good health and CMV-seronegative. CDR3s include the opening cysteine and the closing phenylalanine or tryptophan. Each record gives: clone size, J gene, D gene, V gene, CDR3 protein, CDR3 DNA. A D gene is named only where the DNA matches it firmly. Where a row states a size, it is once, few, many or the class of an expanded clone; other rows omit it.

clone_size: .; j_call: TRBJ2-1; d_call: TRBD1; v_call: TRBV28; cdr3_aa: CASKAGGMNEQFF; cdr3_nt: TGTGCCAGCAAGGCAGGGGGCATGAATGAGCAGTTCTTC
clone_size: few; j_call: TRBJ1-6; d_call: .; v_call: TRBV5-6; cdr3_aa: CASSSGGSPLHF; cdr3_nt: TGTGCCAGCAGCTCGGGGGGTTCACCCCTCCACTTT
clone_size: .; j_call: TRBJ1-1; d_call: TRBD1; v_call: TRBV5-8; cdr3_aa: CASNQNRGITEAFF; cdr3_nt: TGTGCCAGTAACCAAAACAGGGGAATCACTGAAGCTTTCTTT
clone_size: .; j_call: TRBJ2-1; d_call: TRBD2; v_call: TRBV5-1; cdr3_aa: CASSLDFRGGAFVSEQFF; cdr3_nt: TGCGCCAGCAGCTTGGATTTCCGCGGGGGGGCTTTCGTGAGTGAGCAGTTCTTC
clone_size: .; j_call: TRBJ1-6; d_call: .; v_call: TRBV6-5; cdr3_aa: CASRKGQGHSPLHF; cdr3_nt: TGTGCCAGCAGAAAGGGACAAGGGCATTCACCCCTCCACTTT
clone_size: .; j_call: TRBJ1-4; d_call: TRBD1; v_call: TRBV6-5; cdr3_aa: CASSYRQGTEKLFF; cdr3_nt: TGTGCCAGCAGTTACAGACAGGGCACTGAAAAACTGTTTTTT
clone_size: .; j_call: TRBJ1-2; d_call: .; v_call: TRBV7-2; cdr3_aa: CASSLTDRSYGYTF; cdr3_nt: TGTGCCAGCAGCTTAACGGACAGAAGCTATGGCTACACCTTC
clone_size: .; j_call: TRBJ1-1; d_call: .; v_call: TRBV13; cdr3_aa: CASSSSRANTEAFF; cdr3_nt: TGTGCCAGCAGCTCTTCCAGGGCAAACACTGAAGCTTTCTTT
clone_size: .; j_call: TRBJ2-5; d_call: TRBD2; v_call: TRBV18; cdr3_aa: CASSGRAGETQYF; cdr3_nt: TGTGCCAGCAGCGGGAGGGCAGGGGAGACCCAGTACTTC
clone_size: few; j_call: TRBJ2-5; d_call: TRBD2; v_call: TRBV6-5; cdr3_aa: CASSYRLAGGETQYF; cdr3_nt: TGTGCCAGCAGTTACCGACTAGCGGGAGGGGAGACCCAGTACTTC
clone_size: .; j_call: TRBJ2-2; d_call: .; v_call: TRBV4-1; cdr3_aa: CASSQVPGTGELFF; cdr3_nt: TGCGCCAGCAGCCAAGTTCCGGGGACCGGGGAGCTGTTTTTT
clone_size: .; j_call: TRBJ1-5; d_call: TRBD1; v_call: TRBV7-2; cdr3_aa: CASSYGQGLGQPQHF; cdr3_nt: TGTGCCAGCAGCTATGGACAGGGGTTAGGTCAGCCCCAGCATTTT
clone_size: few; j_call: TRBJ2-2; d_call: TRBD2; v_call: TRBV7-2; cdr3_aa: CASSRSGRAIGELFF; cdr3_nt: TGTGCCAGCAGCCGAAGCGGGAGGGCCATCGGGGAGCTGTTTTTT
clone_size: .; j_call: TRBJ1-5; d_call: .; v_call: TRBV27; cdr3_aa: CASSLSHLEPQHF; cdr3_nt: TGTGCCAGCAGTTTATCACACCTGGAGCCCCAGCATTTT
clone_size: .; j_call: TRBJ1-3; d_call: TRBD1; v_call: TRBV5-4; cdr3_aa: CASSWGQGAGNTIYF; cdr3_nt: TGTGCCAGCAGCTGGGGACAGGGGGCTGGAAACACCATATATTTT
clone_size: .; j_call: TRBJ1-2; d_call: .; v_call: TRBV7-9; cdr3_aa: CASSGGGTPYTF; cdr3_nt: TGTGCCAGCAGCGGGGGGGGGACACCCTACACCTTC
clone_size: .; j_call: TRBJ2-7; d_call: TRBD2; v_call: TRBV27; cdr3_aa: CASSWREGHEQYF; cdr3_nt: TGTGCCAGCAGTTGGAGGGAGGGCCACGAGCAGTACTTC
clone_size: .; j_call: TRBJ2-5; d_call: TRBD2; v_call: TRBV18; cdr3_aa: CASSPPGSGRGETQYF; cdr3_nt: TGTGCCAGCTCACCACCGGGTAGCGGGAGAGGAGAGACCCAGTACTTC
clone_size: few; j_call: TRBJ1-5; d_call: .; v_call: TRBV6-1; cdr3_aa: CASSEMPGPKQGQHF; cdr3_nt: TGTGCCAGCAGTGAAATGCCAGGGCCCAAGCAGGGCCAGCATTTT
clone_size: .; j_call: TRBJ2-3; d_call: .; v_call: TRBV9; cdr3_aa: CASSVGDLGAADTQYF; cdr3_nt: TGTGCCAGCAGCGTAGGTGACTTAGGGGCCGCAGATACGCAGTATTTT
clone_size: .; j_call: TRBJ2-1; d_call: .; v_call: TRBV19; cdr3_aa: CATSSGGGYGEQFF; cdr3_nt: TGTGCCACCTCCTCGGGAGGGGGCTATGGTGAGCAGTTCTTC
clone_size: .; j_call: TRBJ2-1; d_call: .; v_call: TRBV4-1; cdr3_aa: CASSQVYWYYNEQFF; cdr3_nt: TGCGCCAGCAGCCAAGTCTACTGGTACTACAATGAGCAGTTCTTC
clone_size: .; j_call: TRBJ1-1; d_call: .; v_call: TRBV28; cdr3_aa: CASSSLGMNTEAFF; cdr3_nt: TGTGCCAGCAGTAGCCTCGGGATGAACACTGAAGCTTTCTTT
clone_size: .; j_call: TRBJ2-2; d_call: .; v_call: TRBV28; cdr3_aa: CASSLGSQAGTGELFF; cdr3_nt: TGTGCCAGCAGCCTCGGGTCCCAGGCGGGCACCGGGGAGCTGTTTTTT
clone_size: .; j_call: TRBJ2-3; d_call: TRBD2; v_call: TRBV2; cdr3_aa: CASRRGTDTQYF; cdr3_nt: TGTGCCAGCCGGCGGGGGACAGATACGCAGTATTTT
clone_size: once; j_call: TRBJ1-5; d_call: .; v_call: TRBV28; cdr3_aa: CASSPYRVFQPQHF; cdr3_nt: TGTGCCAGCAGTCCGTACAGGGTTTTTCAGCCCCAGCATTTT
clone_size: few; j_call: TRBJ1-6; d_call: .; v_call: TRBV4-3; cdr3_aa: CASSQDRGNSPLHF; cdr3_nt: TGCGCCAGCAGCCAAGACAGGGGTAATTCACCCCTCCACTTT
clone_size: .; j_call: TRBJ1-2; d_call: .; v_call: TRBV4-2; cdr3_aa: CASSQDYGNGLYGYTF; cdr3_nt: TGTGCCAGCAGCCAAGATTACGGGAACGGATTATATGGCTACACCTTC
clone_size: .; j_call: TRBJ1-1; d_call: .; v_call: TRBV7-3; cdr3_aa: CASSLYSGMNTEAFF; cdr3_nt: TGTGCCAGCAGCTTGTATAGCGGGATGAACACTGAAGCTTTCTTT
clone_size: .; j_call: TRBJ1-4; d_call: .; v_call: TRBV4-1; cdr3_aa: CASTSGVGEKLFF; cdr3_nt: TGCGCCAGCACATCAGGGGTTGGGGAAAAACTGTTTTTT
clone_size: few; j_call: TRBJ1-2; d_call: .; v_call: TRBV5-1; cdr3_aa: CASSLESGRPNYGYTF; cdr3_nt: TGCGCCAGCAGCTTGGAGTCAGGGCGTCCTAACTATGGCTACACCTTC
clone_size: few; j_call: TRBJ2-2; d_call: TRBD1; v_call: TRBV5-4; cdr3_aa: CASNTGGYNTGELFF; cdr3_nt: TGTGCCAGCAATACAGGGGGCTATAACACCGGGGAGCTGTTTTTT
clone_size: once; j_call: TRBJ2-7; d_call: .; v_call: TRBV28; cdr3_aa: CASSSHPGGRSPYEQYF; cdr3_nt: TGTGCCAGCAGTTCTCACCCCGGAGGAAGGAGCCCCTACGAGCAGTACTTC
clone_size: .; j_call: TRBJ2-7; d_call: .; v_call: TRBV7-6; cdr3_aa: CASSLTPGSEPPYEQYF; cdr3_nt: TGTGCCAGCAGCTTAACCCCCGGGTCCGAGCCGCCCTACGAGCAGTACTTC
clone_size: .; j_call: TRBJ2-1; d_call: .; v_call: TRBV6-1; cdr3_aa: CASAAGDSYNEQFF; cdr3_nt: TGTGCCTCGGCAGCGGGTGACTCCTACAATGAGCAGTTCTTC
clone_size: .; j_call: TRBJ2-1; d_call: .; v_call: TRBV7-9; cdr3_aa: CASRTSPKSGDNEQFF; cdr3_nt: TGTGCCAGCAGGACTAGTCCCAAGTCTGGGGACAATGAGCAGTTCTTC
clone_size: few; j_call: TRBJ2-1; d_call: TRBD2; v_call: TRBV7-2; cdr3_aa: CASSLMSSGDEQFF; cdr3_nt: TGTGCCAGCAGCTTAATGTCTAGCGGGGATGAGCAGTTCTTC
clone_size: .; j_call: TRBJ2-5; d_call: TRBD2; v_call: TRBV28; cdr3_aa: CASSFREGHTKETQYF; cdr3_nt: TGTGCCAGCAGTTTCCGGGAGGGCCATACAAAAGAGACCCAGTACTTC
clone_size: .; j_call: TRBJ1-4; d_call: .; v_call: TRBV6-6; cdr3_aa: CASSYTDTALGEKLFF; cdr3_nt: TGTGCCAGCAGTTACACTGACACAGCACTAGGGGAAAAACTGTTTTTT
clone_size: .; j_call: TRBJ2-1; d_call: TRBD1; v_call: TRBV4-1; cdr3_aa: CASSQTGTGYNEQFF; cdr3_nt: TGCGCCAGCAGCCAAACCGGGACAGGCTACAATGAGCAGTTCTTC
clone_size: .; j_call: TRBJ2-5; d_call: TRBD1; v_call: TRBV19; cdr3_aa: CASSNGQGPGETQYF; cdr3_nt: TGTGCCAGTAGTAACGGACAGGGGCCAGGGGAGACCCAGTACTTC
clone_size: .; j_call: TRBJ2-3; d_call: .; v_call: TRBV4-2; cdr3_aa: CASSQAGVVDTQYF; cdr3_nt: TGTGCCAGCAGCCAAGCGGGAGTAGTAGATACGCAGTATTTT
clone_size: .; j_call: TRBJ1-1; d_call: .; v_call: TRBV5-6; cdr3_aa: CASSWGGRSTEAFF; cdr3_nt: TGTGCCAGCAGCTGGGGGGGAAGGAGCACTGAAGCTTTCTTT
clone_size: few; j_call: TRBJ2-4; d_call: TRBD1; v_call: TRBV7-2; cdr3_aa: CASSSSDRDIQYF; cdr3_nt: TGTGCCAGCAGCTCTTCGGACAGGGACATTCAGTACTTC
clone_size: few; j_call: TRBJ1-5; d_call: .; v_call: TRBV4-3; cdr3_aa: CASSQDRLISNQPQHF; cdr3_nt: TGCGCCAGCAGCCAAGATCGACTAATTAGCAATCAGCCCCAGCATTTT
clone_size: .; j_call: TRBJ2-7; d_call: .; v_call: TRBV7-2; cdr3_aa: CASSLDRGALNEQYF; cdr3_nt: TGTGCCAGCAGCTTAGACCGGGGGGCGCTTAACGAGCAGTACTTC
clone_size: .; j_call: TRBJ2-1; d_call: .; v_call: TRBV20-1; cdr3_aa: CSASSSDEQFF; cdr3_nt: TGCAGTGCTAGTTCCAGCGATGAGCAGTTCTTC